This T cell receptor beta chain stems from a study of control samples from healthy donors and cancer patients. The repertoire was sequenced with immunoSEQ multiplex PCR; TCRdb's copy has only in-frame clones and lacks some. The sample has roughly 220,000 clones, 85% to 95% seen once. Looked up from germline, CDR1 is SGHVS and CDR2 is FQNEAQ. Trimming stripped 2 bases from V and 6 bases from J, with 13 bases between. The CDR3 covers 14 residues. Sequencing used blood. This chain connects TRBV7-8 to TRBJ1-2; no clear D gene. This receptor was obtained from a man aged 45-65 years in good health. The DNA of the CDR3 is TGTGCCAGCAGCTTATTGGAGGATTTGCATGGCTACACCTTC. Translation gives CASSLLEDLHGYTF.